This TCR beta chain emerged from a study of cytotoxic CD8 clonotypes in ibrutinib-treated CLL. Across the whole study: Timing of response sample collection was a median about twelve months after treatment start, with a range of 6 to 36.

This clone was counted a few times. V lost 6 bases and J lost 4; bases outside the gene matches: 10. The CDR3 is 15 residues long. Per the germline V gene, CDR1 is SNHLY and CDR2 is FYNNEI. Clones were sequenced by immunoSEQ multiplex PCR, and TCRdb holds only the in-frame ones, with some missing. The sample has just over 200,000 clones, approximately 70% seen once. This clonotype was obtained from a human donor with chronic lymphocytic leukemia. This rearrangement joins TRBV2 to TRBJ1-1; TRBD1 agrees at 8 bases. This material consisted of PBMCs, taken after 12 months of ibrutinib treatment. This chain's CDR3 is CASSSQGGVGTEAFF. The CDR3 DNA is TGTGCCAGCAGCTCACAGGGGGGGGTGGGCACTGAAGCTTTCTTT.